Below, 3 T cell receptor beta chains from the same sample are listed, as sequenced in a study of blood T cell repertoires in COVID-19. Some clones are missing from TCRdb's copy, which holds only in-frame ones; the method was immunoSEQ multiplex PCR. The sample carries tens of thousands of clones, 73% recorded once. What was sequenced was peripheral blood. The source of these receptors is an elderly man with acute or convalescent COVID-19.

The chain has TRBV5-5 and TRBJ2-1; TRBD2 agrees at 10 bases. The trim removed 4 bases at V and 8 bases at J, leaving 12 bases unmatched. Germline V lookup: CDR1 SGHKS, CDR2 YYEKEE (reference sequence). This CDR3 comprises 16 residues. For the CDR3, the DNA is TGTGCCAGCAGCCGCCCCCCTAGCGGGAGCAGGGATGAGCAGTTCTTC. This sequence encodes CASSRPPSGSRDEQFF.

The rearrangement uses TRBV7-3 and TRBJ2-1, with 12 bases matching TRBD2. After removal of 4 bases from V and 10 bases from J, the junction contained 8 bases not matched to a gene. CDR3 length equals 15 residues. In germline, CDR1 is SGHTA, CDR2 FQGTGA. The CDR3 DNA sequence: TGTGCCAGCAGCTCCGGACTAGCGGGATTTCGCGAGCAGTTCTTC. Encoded protein: CASSSGLAGFREQFF.

The rearrangement joins TRBV4-1 to TRBJ2-7; 7 bases are a match to TRBD2. The V gene end was trimmed by 1 base and the J gene end by 1 base; junction bases not matched to a gene: 13. The CDR3 is made up of 18 amino acids. CDR1 is MGHRA, CDR2 YSYEKL, per germline. CDR3 in DNA: TGCGCCAGCAGCCAAGCAGAGTTAAGTACGGGAGGTTCCTACGAGCAGTACTTC. It specifies CASSQAELSTGGSYEQYF.